The entry below describes one TCR beta chain. What it binds is unknown. Here immunoSEQ multiplex PCR was the method, and the copy in TCRdb shows in-frame clones only, minus some. In the table there are some 15,000 clones, roughly two thirds of which are singletons. This sample is part of a study of radiotherapy plus CTLA-4 blockade in lung cancer. On the study more broadly: The study recorded objective responses in about 18% of patients and disease control in roughly 34%. Overall study results and limits: In blood, early T cell clone dynamics reportedly predicted response best, together with interferon-beta.

V shed 8 bases, J shed 2 bases, and the junction held 9 bases outside the gene matches. Germline V gives CDR1 MNHNS, CDR2 SASEGT. The CDR3 sequence is 15 residues long. The specimen was peripheral blood, collected from a patient treated with radiotherapy plus ipilimumab. The receptor comes from a human donor with non-small cell lung cancer whose response to radiotherapy plus ipilimumab could not be evaluated. The genes are TRBV6-1 and TRBJ2-3, with 8 bases matching TRBD1. The DNA for the CDR3 is TGTGCCAGCCGCCCGCGACAGGGGTCCACAGATACGCAGTATTTT. Translating gives CASRPRQGSTDTQYF.